The clone carrying this T cell receptor (beta chain) was detected a few times. PBMCs were isolated at a quantity of at least 7 million per sample. V dropped 5 bases and J dropped 2 bases, with 17 bases sitting between them. The germline V gene has CDR1 SGHRS and CDR2 YFSETQ. The length of the CDR3 is 16 residues. This record comes from a study of blood T cells in healthy people across ages. A second PCR, run for about 7 to 11 cycles, used a sample-barcoded 5' primer plus a J-beta primer mix. Through a template-switch adaptor with 12 random nucleotides, each cDNA molecule received a tag. TCRdb analysed the 5' RACE reads with MiXCR anew, one entry per CDR3 protein. The data show about 640,000 distinct CDR3 sequences, roughly 58% seen once.

This TCR was recovered from a man in his fifties or sixties in good health. This rearrangement joins TRBV5-1 to TRBJ2-1; D is possibly TRBD1 (6 bases). Sequencing was carried out using blood. Written as DNA, the CDR3 is TGCGCCAGCAGTTCGGGACACCCTAACACCTACAATGAGCAGTTCTTC. Its translation: CASSSGHPNTYNEQFF.